This T cell receptor (beta chain) emerged from a study of prognosis after radiotherapy for stage I lung cancer. Study information: All non-small cell lung cancer patients were considered medically inoperable. SBRT radiotherapy comprised 3 to 5 fractions at a biologically effective dose of at least 100 Gy. Distant metastases struck a few patients a median of roughly 7 months after radiotherapy; over twelve showed no significant progression.

CDR1 is MDHEN, CDR2 SYDVKM, per germline. The length of the CDR3 is 19 residues. V gave up 2 bases and J gave up 8 bases; unmatched junction bases: 19. This clonotype was seen ten or more times. TCR beta CDR3 was amplified from genomic DNA by two-round multiplex PCR. During first-round PCR, primers specific to each TRBV and TRBJ gene were used. Via MiXCR, TCRdb re-called the multiplex PCR reads, giving one row per CDR3 protein. The repertoire holds about 20,000 distinct CDR3 sequences, about 42% seen once, with roughly a third in the top ten. The chain carries TRBV28 and TRBJ1-4, with TRBD1 matching 8 bases. The TCR comes from a donor over 45 with non-small cell lung cancer. The sequences come from PBMCs, collected before or after stereotactic body radiation therapy (not recorded which). The CDR3 protein is CASSLKRTGRYGSEEKLFF. CDR3 sequence (DNA): TGTGCCAGCAGTTTAAAACGGACAGGGAGGTATGGAAGTGAGGAAAAACTGTTTTTT.